Listed below are T cell receptor beta chains from one sample, sequenced in a study of blood T cell repertoires in COVID-19. TCRdb keeps only in-frame clones here, not all; method: immunoSEQ multiplex PCR. The data contain about 130,000 clones, around 78% of them singletons. Sequenced input: peripheral blood. The receptors were gathered from a human donor in a cohort sampled during active COVID-19. Both conserved end residues are part of each CDR3. A D gene is named only where the DNA matches it firmly. The size of a clone is reported for some rows only, either as once, few or many, or as a class for expanded clones.

size	V	D	J	DNA	CDR3
NA	TRBV5-1	TRBD1	TRBJ1-2	TGCGCCAGCAGCTTGGGGGACAGACCTAACTATGGCTACACCTTC	CASSLGDRPNYGYTF
NA	TRBV6-5	TRBD2	TRBJ2-1	TGTGCCAGCCGACTAGCGGAATACAATGAGCAGTTCTTC	CASRLAEYNEQFF
NA	TRBV27	TRBD2	TRBJ2-1	TGTGCCAGCAGTTTCGGGACTAGCGGGGGAAATGAGCAGTTCTTC	CASSFGTSGGNEQFF
NA	TRBV28	NA	TRBJ2-3	TGTGCCAGCAGAACAACAGACACAGATACGCAGTATTTT	CASRTTDTDTQYF
NA	TRBV11-2	TRBD2	TRBJ2-4	TGTGCCAGCAGCTTATTGCCTAGCGGGGGGAGGGGAAACATTCAGTACTTC	CASSLLPSGGRGNIQYF
few	TRBV2	NA	TRBJ1-2	TGTGCCAGCAGTGAGGAAGGAGCTAACTATGGCTACACCTTC	CASSEEGANYGYTF
NA	TRBV6-2/TRBV6-3	NA	TRBJ2-3	TGTGCCAGCAGTTACAGAGTAGCTTACGACCCCACAGATACGCAGTATTTT	CASSYRVAYDPTDTQYF
NA	TRBV6-1	NA	TRBJ1-1	TGTGCCAGCAGTGAAAGGAGTCGGGGGGCGGGTGAAGCTTTCTTT	CASSERSRGAGEAFF
NA	TRBV2	TRBD1	TRBJ1-4	TGTGCCAGCAGTAGGGACAGGGCGAAGGAAAAACTGTTTTTT	CASSRDRAKEKLFF
once	TRBV28	TRBD1	TRBJ1-2	TGTGCCAGCAGTTCAACAGGGGGCGACGGCGGTGGCTACACCTTC	CASSSTGGDGGGYTF
NA	TRBV6-2/TRBV6-3	TRBD1	TRBJ1-5	TGTGCCAGCAGTTACGGGACAGGAAGCAATCAGCCCCAGCATTTT	CASSYGTGSNQPQHF
NA	TRBV7-8	NA	TRBJ2-7	TGTGCCAGCAGCTTTAGGAGGGACAGCTACGAGCAGTACTTC	CASSFRRDSYEQYF
NA	TRBV18	NA	TRBJ1-5	TGTGCCAGCTCACCAGAGGTTGATCAGCCCCAGCATTTT	CASSPEVDQPQHF
NA	TRBV2	TRBD1	TRBJ2-2	TGTGCCAGCAGGGGACAGATAAACACCGGGGAGCTGTTTTTT	CASRGQINTGELFF
NA	TRBV2	NA	TRBJ2-4	TGTGCCAGCAGTGAGGAACAGGGGGAGGGCATTCAGTACTTC	CASSEEQGEGIQYF
once	TRBV2	NA	TRBJ1-6	TGTGCCAGCAGCCGCGGGACGGGACATTCACCCCTCCACTTT	CASSRGTGHSPLHF
NA	TRBV7-9	NA	TRBJ1-1	TGTGCCAGCAGCTTCCAGGGCACTGAAGCTTTCTTT	CASSFQGTEAFF
once	TRBV2	NA	TRBJ1-6	TGTGCCAGCAGTCCGGGCTATAGGGGGTCACCCCTCCACTTT	CASSPGYRGSPLHF
NA	TRBV7-9	NA	TRBJ1-3	TGTGCCAGCAGCTTAGAGGGGACGGGGGCTGGAAACACCATATATTTT	CASSLEGTGAGNTIYF
NA	TRBV24-1	NA	TRBJ2-3	TGTGCCACTACGACATACGGGGTTGATACGCAGTATTTT	CATTTYGVDTQYF
NA	TRBV12-2	NA	TRBJ2-7	TGTGCAAGTCGCTTAGCGGATAGCGGGGGGTCCTCCATATGGCACGAGCAGTACTTC	CASRLADSGGSSIWHEQYF
once	TRBV5-6	TRBD1	TRBJ1-6	TGTGCCAGCAGTCTAAGCTGGGACAGGGGAGAGGATTCACCCCTCCACTTT	CASSLSWDRGEDSPLHF
NA	TRBV5-1	TRBD2	TRBJ2-2	TGCGCCAGCAGCCGTAGCGGGGGGGCGAACACCGGGGAGCTGTTTTTT	CASSRSGGANTGELFF
few	TRBV28	NA	TRBJ2-7	TGTGCCAGCAGTTTATCCCTCCAGCGGCAGTACTTC	CASSLSLQRQYF
NA	TRBV19	TRBD2	TRBJ2-1	TGTGCCAGTAGTATTACCGGGACTAGCGGGGGGGCCTGGTTCTTC	CASSITGTSGGAWFF
NA	TRBV20-1	NA	TRBJ2-7	TGCAGTGCACTCCGCAACTACGAGCAGTACTTC	CSALRNYEQYF
NA	TRBV7-9	TRBD2	TRBJ2-5	TGTGCCAGCAGCTTTAGCGGGGGGGCTGAAGAGACCCAGTACTTC	CASSFSGGAEETQYF
many	TRBV10-1	NA	TRBJ2-1	TGCGCCAGCAGTCGCCGGGGTCGCGGGACCGATGAGCAGTTCTTC	CASSRRGRGTDEQFF
NA	TRBV3-1/TRBV3-2	NA	TRBJ2-2	TGCGCCCGCAGCCACGGGGGCGGGGGAAGAACCGGGGAGCTGTTTTTT	CARSHGGGGRTGELFF
NA	TRBV19	TRBD1	TRBJ1-2	TGTGCCAGTAGTGACCCGGGACAGGGGATAAGGAATGGCTACACCTTC	CASSDPGQGIRNGYTF
NA	TRBV4-2	TRBD1	TRBJ1-1	TGTGCCAGCAGCCAACTGATGAACAGGGGAAGTGTAAATGAGGCTGAAGCTTTCTTT	CASSQLMNRGSVNEAEAFF
NA	TRBV7-9	NA	TRBJ2-2	TGTGCCAGCAGCTTATCCTACCCCGGGGAGCTGTTTTTT	CASSLSYPGELFF
NA	TRBV5-1	TRBD1	TRBJ1-4	TGCGCCAGCAGCCGGGACAGCGCACATCCCAATGAAAAACTGTTTTTT	CASSRDSAHPNEKLFF
NA	TRBV28	NA	TRBJ2-7	TGTGCCAGCAGTTTAACGCGATCTCTAAGGAGACGGATCTACGAGCAGTACTTC	CASSLTRSLRRRIYEQYF
few	TRBV5-4	TRBD1	TRBJ1-4	TGTGCCAGCAGCGCCGGACAGGGAATCAATGAAAAACTGTTTTTT	CASSAGQGINEKLFF
once	TRBV12-3/TRBV12-4	NA	TRBJ1-1	TGTGCCAGCAGCTACAGGGTGAACACTGAAGCTTTCTTT	CASSYRVNTEAFF
NA	TRBV27	NA	TRBJ1-5	TGTGCCAGCAGTTTATCCAGGGGTGGGCAGCCCCAGCATTTT	CASSLSRGGQPQHF
NA	TRBV5-4	NA	TRBJ2-1	TGTGCCAGCAGCTCCGCAGTCGACAGGTTAATGGTCTTC	CASSSAVDRLMVF
NA	TRBV7-2	TRBD2	TRBJ2-1	TGTGCCAGCAGCTTAGAAGGCGGGGGTCACAATGAGCAGTTCTTC	CASSLEGGGHNEQFF
NA	TRBV19	NA	TRBJ1-5	TGTGCCAGTAGTATACGGTCAACAGACAATCAGCCCCAGCATTTT	CASSIRSTDNQPQHF
few	TRBV7-9	TRBD1	TRBJ1-6	TGTGCCAGCAGCTTGGACAGGGCAAAGTCACCCCTCCACTTT	CASSLDRAKSPLHF
few	TRBV6-5	TRBD1	TRBJ1-6	TGTGCCAGCAGTTACCGGAGACAGGGTAACTCACCCCTCCACTTT	CASSYRRQGNSPLHF
NA	TRBV2	NA	TRBJ1-6	TGTGCCAGCAGTGAAGCGGGGGCGGAGAGGAATTCACCCCTCCACTTT	CASSEAGAERNSPLHF
NA	TRBV7-2	NA	TRBJ1-2	TGTGCCAGCAGCTTAGTTAAGGGGCAGGTTAACTATGGCTACACCTTC	CASSLVKGQVNYGYTF
NA	TRBV30	NA	TRBJ2-2	TGTGCCTGGAATGGTAGGGGATACACCGGGGAGCTGTTTTTT	CAWNGRGYTGELFF
NA	TRBV7-9	NA	TRBJ1-5	TGTGCCAGCAGCTTAGGAGGGTTTCAGCCCCAGCATTTT	CASSLGGFQPQHF
NA	TRBV5-4	TRBD2	TRBJ2-1	TGTGCCAGCAGCTTGGATAGCGGGGGGAATGCAGGTGAGCAGTTCTTC	CASSLDSGGNAGEQFF
hyperexpanded	TRBV3-1/TRBV3-2	TRBD2	TRBJ2-2	TGTGCCAGCAGCCAAGGGGGCGGGGGAAGTACCGGGGAGCTGTTTTTT	CASSQGGGGSTGELFF
NA	TRBV19	TRBD1	TRBJ1-6	TGTGCCAGTAGTAGTGACAGGGGGCGGTCGAATTCACCCCTCCACTTT	CASSSDRGRSNSPLHF
NA	TRBV18	NA	TRBJ1-1	TGTGCCAGCTCACCTGGCCTGGAGGGCACTGAAGCTTTCTTT	CASSPGLEGTEAFF
once	TRBV5-1	TRBD2	TRBJ2-3	TGCGCCAGCAGCTTGGAACTTAGCGGGGGGGCCGATGATACGCAGTATTTT	CASSLELSGGADDTQYF
NA	TRBV5-8	TRBD1	TRBJ1-1	TGTGCCAGCAGCTTACCGACAGGGGAAACTGAAGCTTTCTTT	CASSLPTGETEAFF